What follows is one TCR beta chain and its context. This clone was detected only once. It has no known antigen specificity. The sample holds no much larger clone one base away, and base qualities are not on file. Between the V and J ends, shortened by 3 bases and 0 bases respectively, the junction contains 11 bases. CDR1 LNHDA and CDR2 SQIVND are derived from the germline V gene (reference sequence). Including the terminal cysteine and phenylalanine, the CDR3 comprises 15 residues. The DNA shown is the 45-base CDR3, in frame from base 1. The record originates from a study of OX40 agonist ivuxolimab in advanced cancers. The study in broad terms: Ivuxolimab, which targeted the costimulatory receptor OX40 (CD134), was an agonistic, fully human IgG2 monoclonal antibody. Intravenous ivuxolimab was administered to patients every 2 weeks at six dose levels: 0.01, 0.1, 0.3, 1.5, 3 and 10 mg/kg. Among the roughly 52 dose-escalation patients, 19 had hepatocellular carcinoma, around 15 melanoma, 9 renal cell carcinoma and 9 head and neck cancer. In the dose-escalation cohort, 65% to 90% of patients were male, and the mean age was about 55 years, with a range of about 23 to 80. Prior anti-PD-1, anti-PD-L1 or anti-CTLA-4 therapy was permitted, and approximately 39% of dose-escalation patients had received checkpoint inhibitors. Partial responses occurred in three dose-escalation patients: two with cutaneous melanoma and one with hepatocellular carcinoma. The purpose of peripheral TCRbeta sequencing was to test whether ivuxolimab changed TCR sequence diversity and led to clonal T-cell expansion. The paper describes the monotherapy dose-escalation part (N = 52 patients) of the phase I trial of ivuxolimab.

The trial excluded patients who had a history of autoimmune disease or who were on systemic immunosuppression. In every dose cohort, peripheral blood was drawn for TCR sequencing at baseline, cycle 4 day 1, and cycle 7 day 1. Samples were obtained from an open-label, multicenter, first-in-human phase I dose-escalation trial of ivuxolimab. The trial enrolled adults with locally advanced or metastatic head and neck squamous cell, hepatocellular, melanoma or renal cell carcinoma. CD4+ and CD8+ T cells were sorted separately from peripheral blood before TCR sequencing. To sequence the TCRbeta CDR3 region, genomic DNA was isolated from the sorted cells. The immunoSEQ Assay was used to sequence the TCRbeta CDR3 regions. The clones in this table, taken by TCRdb from immuneACCESS, are in-frame only. Not every clone is retained; where verified, under half of the shortfall comes from an unresolved V gene, and the cause of the rest is unknown. Here the sample has some 65,000 clones; about 85% occur a single time. Of the sample, 2% to 2.5% falls within the top ten clones.

What the study reported, not specific to this receptor: At doses from 0.1 to 3.0 mg/kg, clonal expansion was seen in both CD4+ and CD8+ blood T cells between baseline and week 6. After ivuxolimab, expanded clones were on average more numerous among CD8+ T cells than among CD4+ T cells. In the 0.1-3.0 mg/kg groups, partial responders were among the patients with the lowest normalized peripheral clonal expansion, particularly in CD8+ T cells. Low levels of normalized T-cell clonal expansion were also seen in some nonresponding patients. The antigen specificity of the clonally expanded peripheral T cells was not determined.

The clonotype comes from an adult with an advanced solid tumor such as melanoma, head and neck, liver or kidney cancer. Material: CD4+ or CD8+ T cells sorted from blood, obtained in a trial of the OX40 agonist ivuxolimab. The receptor chain draws on TRBV19 and TRBJ1-2, with no reliable assignment of the D segment. The nucleotides read TGTGCCAGTAGTATGTCCCCTATAGCTAACTATGGCTACACCTTC. Translated, it gives CASSMSPIANYGYTF.